This T cell receptor beta chain was sequenced in a study of cytomegalovirus exposure and HLA in healthy donors. Study conclusions and caveats: Most TCR sequences showed up rarely, but some public TCRs showed up in many donors. According to the study, about 180 TCR beta chains were cytomegalovirus-associated. Per published reports, the classifier diagnosed cytomegalovirus status with high specificity and sensitivity.

This CDR3 is 16 amino acids long. V lost 2 bases, J lost 0 bases, and 3 bases stayed unmatched. Germline V gene sequence: CDR1 SEHNR, CDR2 FQNEAQ (reference sequence). TCRdb keeps only in-frame clones here, not all; method: immunoSEQ multiplex PCR. The data show 200,000 or so clones, 75% to 85% seen once. As to this clone: The antigen is unknown.

The donors were in the approximately 120-subject validation cohort, distinct from the roughly 700-subject first cohort. This sequence was found in a woman younger than 45 in good health and CMV-seropositive. The chain is built from TRBV7-9 and TRBJ1-3, with 8 bases identical to TRBD1. The specimen was PBMCs. CDR3 in amino acids: CASSLQGANSGNTIYF. DNA of the CDR3: TGTGCCAGCAGCTTACAGGGGGCGAACTCTGGAAACACCATATATTTT.